This TCR beta chain was sequenced during a study of technical replicates of blood from a few donors. Using immunoSEQ multiplex PCR, the repertoire was profiled, and TCRdb retains in-frame clones only, with some absent. The data contain 55,000 to 60,000 clones, around 95% of them singletons. The CDR3 spans 16 residues. Trimming removed 0 bases at V and 0 bases at J, with 12 bases between. The germline V gene encodes CDR1 LGHNA and CDR2 YSLEER. The chain has TRBV4-3 and TRBJ2-7; D unclear. Sequencing used PBMCs. The TCR comes from a human donor in good health. Some clones in this sample may be carry-over from other donors' samples. The CDR3 reads CASSQDIGGRSYEQYF. DNA for the CDR3: TGCGCCAGCAGCCAAGATATAGGCGGCCGCTCCTACGAGCAGTACTTC.